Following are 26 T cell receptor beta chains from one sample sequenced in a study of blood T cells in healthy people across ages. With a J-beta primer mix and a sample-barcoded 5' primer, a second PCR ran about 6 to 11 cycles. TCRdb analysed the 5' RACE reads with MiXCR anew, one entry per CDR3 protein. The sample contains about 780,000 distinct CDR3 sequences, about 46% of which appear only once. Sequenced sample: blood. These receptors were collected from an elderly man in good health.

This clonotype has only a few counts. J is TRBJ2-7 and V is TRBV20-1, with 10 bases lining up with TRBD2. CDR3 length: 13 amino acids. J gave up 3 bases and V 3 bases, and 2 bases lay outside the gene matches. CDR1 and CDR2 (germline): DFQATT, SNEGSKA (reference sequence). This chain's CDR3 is CSASPSGSYEQYF. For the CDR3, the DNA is TGCAGTGCTAGTCCTAGCGGGAGCTACGAGCAGTACTTC.

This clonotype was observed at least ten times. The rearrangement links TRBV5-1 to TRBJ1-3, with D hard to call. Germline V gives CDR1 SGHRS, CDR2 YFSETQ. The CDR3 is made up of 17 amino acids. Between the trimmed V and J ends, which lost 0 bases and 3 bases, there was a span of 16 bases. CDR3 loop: CASSLVSRGELGNTIYF. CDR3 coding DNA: TGCGCCAGCAGCTTGGTGTCAAGAGGAGAACTTGGAAACACCATATATTTT.

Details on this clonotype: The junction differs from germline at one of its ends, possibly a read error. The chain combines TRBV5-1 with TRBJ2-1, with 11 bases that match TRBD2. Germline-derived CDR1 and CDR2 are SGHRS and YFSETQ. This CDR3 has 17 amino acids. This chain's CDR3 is CANSLSSTSGRGNEQFF. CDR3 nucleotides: TGCGCCAACAGCTTGTCTTCCACTAGCGGGAGAGGTAATGAGCAGTTCTTC. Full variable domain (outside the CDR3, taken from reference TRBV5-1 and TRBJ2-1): KAGVTQTPRYLIKTRGQQVTLSCSPISGHRSVSWYQQTPGQGLQFLFEYFSETQRNKGNFPGRFSGRQFSNSRSEMNVSTLELGDSALYLCANSLSSTSGRGNEQFFGPGTRLTVL.

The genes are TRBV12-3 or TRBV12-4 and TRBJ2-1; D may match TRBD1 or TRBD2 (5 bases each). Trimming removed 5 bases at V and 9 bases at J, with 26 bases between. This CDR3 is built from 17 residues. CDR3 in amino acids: CASSELRTRGPGGEQFF. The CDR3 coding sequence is TGTGCCAGCAGTGAGCTGAGGACACGGGGACCGGGTGGTGAGCAGTTCTTC.

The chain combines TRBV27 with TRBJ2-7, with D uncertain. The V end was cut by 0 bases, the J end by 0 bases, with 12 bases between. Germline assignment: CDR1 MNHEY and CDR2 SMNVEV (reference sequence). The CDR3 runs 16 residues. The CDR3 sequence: CASSLSAGWSSYEQYF. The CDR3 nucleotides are TGTGCCAGCAGTTTATCTGCAGGCTGGAGCTCCTACGAGCAGTACTTC.

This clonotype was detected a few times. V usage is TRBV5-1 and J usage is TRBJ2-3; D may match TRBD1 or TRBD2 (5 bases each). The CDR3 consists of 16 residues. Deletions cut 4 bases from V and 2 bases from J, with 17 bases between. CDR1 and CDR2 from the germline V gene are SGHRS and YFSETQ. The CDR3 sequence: CASSPPRGVATDTQYF. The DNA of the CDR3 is TGCGCCAGCAGCCCCCCCCGGGGCGTTGCCACAGATACGCAGTATTTT.

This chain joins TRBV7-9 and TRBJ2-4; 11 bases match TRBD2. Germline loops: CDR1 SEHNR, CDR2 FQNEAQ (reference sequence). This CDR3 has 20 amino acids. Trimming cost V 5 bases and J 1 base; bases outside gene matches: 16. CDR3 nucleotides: TGTGCCAGCAGCCTGTCGGCTATAGCGGGGGGGCCATCGGCCAAAAACATTCAGTACTTC. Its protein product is CASSLSAIAGGPSAKNIQYF.

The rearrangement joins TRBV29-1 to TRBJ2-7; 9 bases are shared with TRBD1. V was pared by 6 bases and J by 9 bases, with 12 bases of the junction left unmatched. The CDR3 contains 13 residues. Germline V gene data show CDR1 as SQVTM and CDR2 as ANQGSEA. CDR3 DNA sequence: TGCAGCGTCCCCGGGACAGGGACCCTAGGGCAGTACTTC. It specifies CSVPGTGTLGQYF.

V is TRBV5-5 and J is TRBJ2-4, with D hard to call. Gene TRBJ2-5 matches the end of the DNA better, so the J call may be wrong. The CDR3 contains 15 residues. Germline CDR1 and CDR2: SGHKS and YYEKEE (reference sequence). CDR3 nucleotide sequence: TGTGCCAGCAGCTCTTTGGGGAAAAAGTTAGAGACCCAGTACTTC. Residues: CASSSLGKKLETQYF.

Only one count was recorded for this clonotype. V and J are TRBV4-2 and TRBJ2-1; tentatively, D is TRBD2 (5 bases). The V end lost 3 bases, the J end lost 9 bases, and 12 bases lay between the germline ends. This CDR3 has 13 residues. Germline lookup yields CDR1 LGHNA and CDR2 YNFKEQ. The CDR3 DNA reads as TGTGCCAGCAGCCACAGTAGCGAGGCTGAGCAGTTCTTC. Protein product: CASSHSSEAEQFF.

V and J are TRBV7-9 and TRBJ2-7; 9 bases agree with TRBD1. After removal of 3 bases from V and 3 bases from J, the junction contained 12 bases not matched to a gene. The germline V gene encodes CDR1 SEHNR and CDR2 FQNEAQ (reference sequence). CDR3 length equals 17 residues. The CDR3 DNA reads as TGTGCCAGCAGCTTGGGAACAGGGGGCTTTAATGGCTACGAGCAGTACTTC. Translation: CASSLGTGGFNGYEQYF.

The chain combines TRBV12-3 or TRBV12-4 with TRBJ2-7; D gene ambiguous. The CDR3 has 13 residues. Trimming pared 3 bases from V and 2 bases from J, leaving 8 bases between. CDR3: CASSLSPTYEQYF. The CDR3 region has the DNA TGTGCCAGCAGTTTGAGCCCGACCTACGAGCAGTACTTC.

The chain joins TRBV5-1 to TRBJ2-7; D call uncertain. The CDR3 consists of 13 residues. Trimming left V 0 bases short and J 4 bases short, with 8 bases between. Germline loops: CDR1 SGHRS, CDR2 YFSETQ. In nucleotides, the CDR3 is TGCGCCAGCAGCTTGGACGGTGGGTACGAGCAGTACTTC. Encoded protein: CASSLDGGYEQYF.

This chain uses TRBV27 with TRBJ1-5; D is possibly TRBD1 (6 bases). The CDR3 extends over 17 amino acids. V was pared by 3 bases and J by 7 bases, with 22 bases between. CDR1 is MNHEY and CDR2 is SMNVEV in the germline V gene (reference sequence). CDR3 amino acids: CASSFPPGHGPRQPQHF. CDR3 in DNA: TGTGCCAGCAGTTTCCCGCCGGGACATGGACCCAGGCAGCCCCAGCATTTT.

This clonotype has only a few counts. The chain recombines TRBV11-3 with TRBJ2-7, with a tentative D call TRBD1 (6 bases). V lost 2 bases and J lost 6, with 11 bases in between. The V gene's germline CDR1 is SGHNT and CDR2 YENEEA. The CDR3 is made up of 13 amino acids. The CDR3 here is CASSLRGRGEQYF. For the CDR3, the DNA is TGTGCCAGCAGCTTAAGGGGGAGAGGCGAGCAGTACTTC.

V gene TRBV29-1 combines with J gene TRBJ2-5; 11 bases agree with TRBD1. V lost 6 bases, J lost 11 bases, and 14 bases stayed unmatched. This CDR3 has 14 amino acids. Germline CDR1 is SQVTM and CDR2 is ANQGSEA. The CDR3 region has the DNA TGCAGCGTCCGGAGGACAGGGGGCTCTTCAGAGCAGTACTTC. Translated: CSVRRTGGSSEQYF.

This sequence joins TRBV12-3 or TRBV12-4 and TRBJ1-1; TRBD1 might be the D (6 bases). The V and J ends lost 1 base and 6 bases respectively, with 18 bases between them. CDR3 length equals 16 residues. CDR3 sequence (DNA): TGTGCCAGCAGTTTAGAACTAGACGGGGGCAGTGCTGAAGCTTTCTTT. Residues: CASSLELDGGSAEAFF.

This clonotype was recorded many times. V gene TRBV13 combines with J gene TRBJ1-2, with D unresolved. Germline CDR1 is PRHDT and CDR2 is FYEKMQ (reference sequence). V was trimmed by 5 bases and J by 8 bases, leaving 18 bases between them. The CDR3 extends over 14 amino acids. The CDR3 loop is CASSQEASVPGYTF. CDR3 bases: TGTGCCAGCAGCCAGGAGGCGTCAGTCCCCGGCTACACCTTC.

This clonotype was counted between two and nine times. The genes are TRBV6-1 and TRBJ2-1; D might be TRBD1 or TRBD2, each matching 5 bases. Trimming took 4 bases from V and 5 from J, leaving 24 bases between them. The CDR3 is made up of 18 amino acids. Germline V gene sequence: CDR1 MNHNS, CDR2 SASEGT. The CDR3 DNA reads TGTGCCAGCAGTGGGAGAAGCTCAAGCGCCCGAGGGGACAATGAGCAGTTCTTC. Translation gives CASSGRSSSARGDNEQFF.

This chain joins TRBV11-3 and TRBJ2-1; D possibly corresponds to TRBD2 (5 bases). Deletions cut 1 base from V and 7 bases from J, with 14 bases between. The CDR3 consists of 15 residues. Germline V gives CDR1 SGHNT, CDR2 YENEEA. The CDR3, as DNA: TGTGCCAGCAGCTTAGGTTTAGCGCCTGATAATGAGCAGTTCTTC. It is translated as CASSLGLAPDNEQFF.

Here the CDR3 reads CASSPRESGANVLTF. The CDR3 DNA reads as TGTGCCAGCAGCCCCCGGGAGTCTGGGGCCAACGTCCTGACTTTC. J is TRBJ2-6 and V is TRBV7-9; TRBD2 might be the D (6 bases). Germline V CDR1 and CDR2: SEHNR, FQNEAQ (reference sequence). V was cut by 5 bases and J by 1 base, with 9 bases left in between. This CDR3 comprises 15 residues. Together with reference TRBV7-9 and TRBJ2-6, the CDR3 gives the full variable domain: DTGVSQNPRHKITKRGQNVTFRCDPISEHNRLYWYRQTLGQGPEFLTYFQNEAQLEKSRLLSDRFSAERPKGSFSTLEIQRTEQGDSAMYLCASSPRESGANVLTFGAGSRLTVL.

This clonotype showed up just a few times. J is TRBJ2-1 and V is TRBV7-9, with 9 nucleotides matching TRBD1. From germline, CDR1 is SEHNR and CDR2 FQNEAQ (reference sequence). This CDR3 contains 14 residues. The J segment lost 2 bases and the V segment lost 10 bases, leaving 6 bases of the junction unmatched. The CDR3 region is CATARDRAYNEQFF. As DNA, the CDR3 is TGTGCCACAGCCCGGGACAGGGCCTACAATGAGCAGTTCTTC.

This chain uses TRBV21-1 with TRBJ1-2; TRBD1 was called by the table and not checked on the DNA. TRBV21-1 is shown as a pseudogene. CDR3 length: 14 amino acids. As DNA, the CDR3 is TGTGCCAGCAGCACACGAGGGGAAAACTATGGCTACACCTTC. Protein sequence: CASSTRGENYGYTF.

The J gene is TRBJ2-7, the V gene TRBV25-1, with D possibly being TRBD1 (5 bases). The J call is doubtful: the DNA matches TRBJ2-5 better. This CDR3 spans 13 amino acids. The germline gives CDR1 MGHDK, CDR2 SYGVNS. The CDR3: CASSDPGRETQYF. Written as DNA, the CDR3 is TGTGCCAGCAGTGATCCAGGGCGAGAGACCCAGTACTTC.

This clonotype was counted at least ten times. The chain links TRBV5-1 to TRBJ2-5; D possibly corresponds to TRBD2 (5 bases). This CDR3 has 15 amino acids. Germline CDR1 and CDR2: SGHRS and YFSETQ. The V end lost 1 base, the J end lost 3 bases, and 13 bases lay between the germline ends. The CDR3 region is CASSLFPGWEETQYF. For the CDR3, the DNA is TGCGCCAGCAGCTTGTTTCCGGGGTGGGAAGAGACCCAGTACTTC.

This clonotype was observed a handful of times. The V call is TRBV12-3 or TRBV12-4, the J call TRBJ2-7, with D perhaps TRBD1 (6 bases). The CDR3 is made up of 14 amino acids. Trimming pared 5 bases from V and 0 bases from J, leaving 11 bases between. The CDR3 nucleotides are TGTGCCAGCAGTACGGACAGTATCTCCTACGAGCAGTACTTC. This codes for CASSTDSISYEQYF.